This passage covers 12 T cell receptor beta chains from one sample sequenced in a study of cytomegalovirus exposure and HLA in healthy donors. Profiled with immunoSEQ multiplex PCR; TCRdb holds only in-frame clones, not every one. Of roughly 150,000 clones in the sample, over 80% were seen once. Sequenced material: PBMCs. Every receptor here comes from a man aged 30 to 39 in good health and CMV-seropositive.

This sequence joins TRBV6-5 and TRBJ1-2; D not resolved. Germline CDR1 reads MNHEY; CDR2 reads SVGAGI. The germline V and J ends were trimmed by 2 bases and 5 bases, with 12 bases remaining between them. This CDR3 is 14 amino acids long. DNA of the CDR3: TGTGCCAGCAGTTACGGCACGAGGGAATATGGCTACACCTTC. Protein: CASSYGTREYGYTF.

The gene calls are TRBV9 and TRBJ2-5, with D possibly matching TRBD2 (7 bases). Germline CDR1 is SGDLS and CDR2 is YYNGEE. This CDR3 region has 17 residues. The V gene lost 4 bases and the J gene lost 1 base, with 20 bases spanning the gap. CDR3 coding DNA: TGTGCCAGCAGCTCCCGCTGGGGCGGGGGCATCCAAGAGACCCAGTACTTC. Amino acid sequence: CASSSRWGGGIQETQYF.

The gene calls are TRBV29-1 and TRBJ2-7; TRBD2 agrees at 9 bases. The ends lost 1 base at V and 3 bases at J; junction bases unmatched: 7. CDR3 length: 15 residues. CDR1 and CDR2 from the germline V gene are SQVTM and ANQGSEA. CDR3 sequence: CSVEGLASGDYEQYF. In DNA, the CDR3 is TGCAGCGTTGAAGGGTTGGCTAGCGGGGACTACGAGCAGTACTTC.

Only one count was recorded for this clone. V and J are TRBV19 and TRBJ1-4, with 7 bases identical to TRBD1. The germline gives CDR1 LNHDA, CDR2 SQIVND (reference sequence). With V trimmed by 6 bases and J by 4 bases, 11 bases remained unmatched. There are 16 residues in the CDR3. The CDR3 DNA sequence: TGTGCCAGTAGCAGAAAAGGGGGCGCGGGTAATGAAAAACTGTTTTTT. Translated, it gives CASSRKGGAGNEKLFF.

This sequence joins TRBV7-8 and TRBJ2-3; D is ambiguous. This CDR3 region has 14 residues. Germline V gene lookup returns CDR1 SGHVS and CDR2 FQNEAQ. Deletions cut 4 bases from V and 0 bases from J, with 8 bases between. DNA for the CDR3: TGTGCCAGCAGCTCCCACCGGAGCACAGATACGCAGTATTTT. It is translated as CASSSHRSTDTQYF.

V is TRBV2 and J is TRBJ2-5; a weak D match, TRBD1 (6 bases). V lost 6 bases, J lost 5 bases, and 16 bases lay in between. The CDR3 loop spans 14 amino acids. Looked up from germline, CDR1 is SNHLY and CDR2 is FYNNEI. CDR3 DNA: TGTGCCAGCAGCTATATACAGGGAGTGGAGACCCAGTACTTC. Encoded protein: CASSYIQGVETQYF.

This clone was seen a single time. This chain connects TRBV18 to TRBJ2-3; D is undetermined. The CDR3 spans 14 residues. Trimming removed 3 bases at V and 1 base at J, with 8 bases between. Germline-derived CDR1 and CDR2 are KGHSH and LQKENI. CDR3 region: CASSPDRGTDTQYF. The DNA of the CDR3 is TGTGCCAGCTCACCCGATCGGGGCACAGATACGCAGTATTTT.

This chain joins TRBV13 and TRBJ2-5; D ambiguous. This CDR3 spans 14 amino acids. V was pared by 5 bases and J by 1 base, with 11 bases between. CDR1 and CDR2 from the germline V gene are PRHDT and FYEKMQ (reference sequence). CDR3 protein: CASSPNALQETQYF. CDR3 DNA sequence: TGTGCCAGCAGCCCTAATGCGCTCCAAGAGACCCAGTACTTC.

The V call is TRBV7-2, the J call TRBJ2-7; no definite D call. Germline V gene lookup returns CDR1 SGHTA and CDR2 FQGNSA. The length of the CDR3 is 13 residues. V gave up 1 base and J gave up 2 bases, with 6 bases separating them. CDR3 bases: TGTGCCAGCAGCTTAGTGAGTACCTACGAGCAGTACTTC. Amino acid sequence: CASSLVSTYEQYF.

The chain combines TRBV6-6 with TRBJ1-3; no clear D. Trimming cost V 6 bases and J 2 bases, with 5 bases left between them. The CDR3 sequence is 12 residues long. Looked up from germline, CDR1 is MNHNY and CDR2 is SVGAGI (reference sequence). The CDR3 sequence: CASSPAGNTIYF. The CDR3, as DNA: TGTGCCAGCAGCCCAGCTGGAAACACCATATATTTT.

V gene TRBV19 combines with J gene TRBJ1-6, with 7 bases fitting TRBD1. Germline-derived CDR1 and CDR2 are LNHDA and SQIVND (reference sequence). This CDR3 has 17 amino acids. Losses at the gene ends were 6 bases for V and 0 bases for J; bases not matched to a gene: 8. The CDR3 protein is CASSGSWDSSYNSPLHF. The CDR3, as DNA: TGTGCCAGTAGCGGGTCTTGGGACAGCTCCTATAATTCACCCCTCCACTTT.

This chain joins TRBV19 and TRBJ1-2; 7 bases agree with TRBD1. The V and J ends lost 4 bases and 4 bases, in that order; junction bases with no gene match: 6. This CDR3 is 14 amino acids long. Germline V gene sequence: CDR1 LNHDA, CDR2 SQIVND (reference sequence). The CDR3 sequence is CASSKDRTGYGYTF. The CDR3 DNA sequence: TGTGCCAGTAGTAAGGACAGGACAGGCTATGGCTACACCTTC.